This passage covers 21 T cell receptor beta chains from one sample sequenced in a study of blood T cell repertoires in COVID-19. Repertoires were generated with immunoSEQ multiplex PCR, while TCRdb's copy carries only in-frame clones and drops some. Of 300,000 or so clones in the sample, about 90% are singletons; the top ten hold approximately 0.93%. Sample: PBMCs or T cells enriched from blood (not recorded which). These receptors all come from a woman under 40 who had recovered from COVID-19.

This sequence joins TRBV7-9 and TRBJ2-7; the match to TRBD2 covers 8 bases. J lost 1 base, V lost 7 bases, and 9 bases had no gene match. Germline V gives CDR1 SEHNR, CDR2 FQNEAQ (reference sequence). CDR3 size: 15 residues. The CDR3 here is CASTSPGGQSYEQYF. In DNA form, the CDR3 reads TGTGCCAGCACCTCTCCGGGGGGGCAGTCCTACGAGCAGTACTTC.

The chain is built from TRBV7-9 and TRBJ2-7; tentatively, D is TRBD1 (5 bases). The CDR3 loop spans 13 amino acids. Germline assignment: CDR1 SEHNR and CDR2 FQNEAQ (reference sequence). V was pared by 5 bases and J by 9 bases, with 17 bases between. The CDR3 DNA follows: TGTGCCAGCAGCCAGGGCAGCATAGTCGGGCAGTACTTC. It encodes CASSQGSIVGQYF.

This clone was seen only a few times. V gene TRBV24-1 combines with J gene TRBJ2-1; the D gene is possibly TRBD2 (6 bases). The V gene's germline CDR1 is KGHDR and CDR2 SFDVKD. V was trimmed by 4 bases and J by 4 bases, leaving 10 bases between them. The CDR3 covers 14 residues. The CDR3 bases are TGTGCCACCAGTGACGGGGGACGATACAATGAGCAGTTCTTC. It yields the protein CATSDGGRYNEQFF.

The V gene is TRBV6-2 or TRBV6-3, the J gene TRBJ1-5; weak D call: TRBD1 (6 bases). CDR3 size: 15 residues. Germline CDR1 and CDR2: MNHEY and SVGEGT. V was shortened by 2 bases and J by 7 bases, with 15 bases between the two germline ends. For the CDR3, the DNA is TGTGCCAGCAGTTACCGGGCGAGCGACAGGCAGCCCCAGCATTTT. Its translation is CASSYRASDRQPQHF.

The V gene is TRBV5-1, the J gene TRBJ2-4; 14 bases are shared with TRBD2. CDR1 is SGHRS and CDR2 is YFSETQ in the germline V gene. The V gene end was trimmed by 3 bases and the J gene end by 4 bases; junction bases not matched to a gene: 6. The CDR3 totals 17 residues. In DNA form, the CDR3 reads TGCGCCAGCAGCTCCCAGGGACTAGCGGGGGCTAAAAACATTCAGTACTTC. Amino acid sequence: CASSSQGLAGAKNIQYF.

This clone was detected only once. V gene TRBV9 combines with J gene TRBJ2-1; TRBD2 matches at 9 bases. V shed 0 bases and J 12 bases; nucleotides not matched to a gene: 13. The CDR3 runs to 16 residues. CDR1 SGDLS and CDR2 YYNGEE come from the germline V gene. In DNA, the CDR3 is TGTGCCAGCAGCGTAGATCGAGCGGGGGGCCCCGGCGTGCAGTTCTTC. It yields the protein CASSVDRAGGPGVQFF.

This chain links TRBV27 with TRBJ2-4, with 7 bases fitting TRBD1. Losses at the gene ends were 4 bases for V and 9 bases for J; bases not matched to a gene: 6. The germline V gene encodes CDR1 MNHEY and CDR2 SMNVEV (reference sequence). The CDR3 is made up of 13 amino acids. This CDR3 reads CASSSQGDGIQYF. The CDR3 DNA sequence: TGTGCCAGCAGTTCCCAGGGGGACGGCATTCAGTACTTC.

The CDR3: CASSSGLLSYEQYF. In DNA form, the CDR3 reads TGTGCCAGCAGCTCGGGACTACTCTCCTACGAGCAGTACTTC. The rearrangement uses TRBV7-8 and TRBJ2-7; 7 bases line up with TRBD2. Per the germline V gene, CDR1 is SGHVS and CDR2 is FQNEAQ. The CDR3 consists of 14 residues. The J segment lost 0 bases and the V segment lost 4 bases, leaving 3 bases of the junction unmatched.

This clone was seen once. V is TRBV16 and J is TRBJ1-1; 7 bases map to TRBD1. This CDR3 comprises 16 residues. The J segment lost 3 bases and the V segment lost 0 bases, leaving 7 bases of the junction unmatched. Per the germline V gene, CDR1 is KGHSY and CDR2 is FQNENV. CDR3 bases: TGTGCCAGCAGCCAATCGTTAGGACAGGTGGACACTGAAGCTTTCTTT. As protein: CASSQSLGQVDTEAFF.

This chain joins TRBV4-1 and TRBJ2-7; tentative D call: TRBD1 (5 bases). The germline gives CDR1 MGHRA, CDR2 YSYEKL. This CDR3 region has 14 residues. V dropped 1 base and J dropped 4 bases, with 11 bases sitting between them. CDR3 in amino acids: CASSQGPDSYEQYF. The CDR3, as DNA: TGCGCCAGCAGCCAAGGACCCGACAGTTACGAGCAGTACTTC.

V usage is TRBV24-1 and J usage is TRBJ2-1; the match to TRBD2 covers 8 bases. CDR1 is KGHDR, CDR2 SFDVKD, per germline. CDR3 length: 11 amino acids. The V segment lost 9 bases and the J segment 11 bases; nucleotides outside the gene matches: 5. The CDR3 here is CATSRGGQQFF. The CDR3 bases are TGTGCCACCTCCCGGGGGGGCCAGCAGTTCTTC.

The chain has TRBV18 and TRBJ1-2; possibly TRBD1 for D (6 bases). There are 16 residues in the CDR3. Trimming took off 3 bases at V and 0 bases at J, with 14 bases between the two ends. Germline CDR1 KGHSH, CDR2 LQKENI. CDR3 bases: TGTGCCAGCTCACCTCAGGACAGTCCTCCTAACTATGGCTACACCTTC. Translating it yields CASSPQDSPPNYGYTF.

The chain combines TRBV19 with TRBJ1-5; 9 bases fit TRBD1. The CDR3 runs 17 residues. Germline V gene lookup returns CDR1 LNHDA and CDR2 SQIVND (reference sequence). Trimming at V came to 2 bases and at J to 7 bases, leaving 12 bases not matched to a gene. DNA for the CDR3: TGTGCCAGTAGTATAAGGGTCGGGGACAGGGCCGCGCAGCCCCAGCATTTT. It translates to CASSIRVGDRAAQPQHF.

In nucleotides, the CDR3 is TGTGCCAGCACCCCCCTGGGACAGGGGCCCCCCGAGCAGTACTTC. It translates to CASTPLGQGPPEQYF. The genes are TRBV28 and TRBJ2-7; 10 nucleotides agree with TRBD1. V trimming: 7 bases; J trimming: 6 bases; junction bases outside the gene matches: 12. CDR1 and CDR2 (germline): MDHEN, SYDVKM. The CDR3 totals 15 residues. Full variable domain (outside the CDR3, taken from reference TRBV28 and TRBJ2-7): DVKVTQSSRYLVKRTGEKVFLECVQDMDHENMFWYRQDPGLGLRLIYFSYDVKMKEKGDIPEGYSVSREKKERFSLILESASTNQTSMYLCASTPLGQGPPEQYFGPGTRLTVT.

This chain joins TRBV5-1 and TRBJ1-2; 10 bases agree with TRBD1. Germline CDR1 and CDR2: SGHRS and YFSETQ. The V and J ends lost 3 bases and 7 bases, in that order; junction bases with no gene match: 3. The CDR3 runs 13 residues. Here the CDR3 reads CASSSGTGAGYTF. The CDR3 DNA follows: TGCGCCAGCAGCTCCGGGACAGGGGCTGGCTACACCTTC.

The CDR3 DNA sequence: TGTGCCAGTAGTATTCGGGGGAACTATGGCTACACCTTC. Protein: CASSIRGNYGYTF. This chain connects TRBV19 to TRBJ1-2; weak D call: TRBD1 (5 bases). Germline CDR1 reads LNHDA; CDR2 reads SQIVND (reference sequence). This CDR3 comprises 13 residues. Trimming cost V 3 bases and J 2 bases, with 7 bases left between them. Combining the CDR3 with reference TRBV19 and TRBJ1-2 gives the whole variable domain DGGITQSPKYLFRKEGQNVTLSCEQNLNHDAMYWYRQDPGQGLRLIYYSQIVNDFQKGDIAEGYSVSREKKESFPLTVTSAQKNPTAFYLCASSIRGNYGYTFGSGTRLTVV.

CDR3 sequence (DNA): TGTGCCAGCAGCTTAGAATGGGATAGGGGACAAGAGACCCAGTACTTC. It is translated as CASSLEWDRGQETQYF. The genes are TRBV7-2 and TRBJ2-5, with D possibly TRBD1 on 5 matching bases. CDR3 length equals 16 residues. The V end was cut by 1 base, the J end by 2 bases, with 14 bases between. The germline V gene has CDR1 SGHTA and CDR2 FQGNSA. The full variable domain, with the rest looked up from reference TRBV7-2 and TRBJ2-5, is GAGVSQSPSNKVTEKGKDVELRCDPISGHTALYWYRQSLGQGLEFLIYFQGNSAPDKSGLPSDRFSAERTGGSVSTLTIQRTQQEDSAVYLCASSLEWDRGQETQYFGPGTRLLVL.

The chain has TRBV5-8 and TRBJ2-1; 9 bases line up with TRBD1. This CDR3 is 19 amino acids long. The V and J ends lost 6 bases and 0 bases, in that order; junction bases with no gene match: 16. The germline V gene encodes CDR1 SGHTS and CDR2 YDEGEE. The CDR3 coding sequence is TGTGCCAGCATCCGAGGGGGACAGGGCACTTCCCGCTCCTACAATGAGCAGTTCTTC. Its translation: CASIRGGQGTSRSYNEQFF.

The V and J genes are TRBV5-4 and TRBJ2-7; a possible D gene is TRBD1 (5 bases). The CDR3 is made up of 16 amino acids. Germline CDR1 reads SGHNT; CDR2 reads YYREEE (reference sequence). The ends were cut back, 2 bases at V and 0 bases at J, with 15 bases in the middle. CDR3 nucleotide sequence: TGTGCCAGCAGCTTCGTTGGCAGGGCAAGCTCCTACGAGCAGTACTTC. This codes for CASSFVGRASSYEQYF.

The chain recombines TRBV10-2 with TRBJ2-4; TRBD1 agrees at 7 bases. V gave up 5 bases and J gave up 1 base; unmatched junction bases: 2. The CDR3 is 14 residues long. From germline, CDR1 is WSHSY and CDR2 SAAADI. CDR3 nucleotide sequence: TGCGCCAGCAGTTCCAGGGGGGCCAAAAACATTCAGTACTTC. As protein: CASSSRGAKNIQYF.

This sequence joins TRBV9 and TRBJ2-1; 8 bases agree with TRBD2. V shed 2 bases, J shed 5 bases, and the junction held 18 bases outside the gene matches. Germline lookup yields CDR1 SGDLS and CDR2 YYNGEE. The CDR3 is 19 residues long. CDR3 sequence: CASSVVPRDTAGGHNEQFF. In DNA, the CDR3 is TGTGCCAGCAGCGTGGTCCCCAGGGACACTGCGGGGGGCCACAATGAGCAGTTCTTC.